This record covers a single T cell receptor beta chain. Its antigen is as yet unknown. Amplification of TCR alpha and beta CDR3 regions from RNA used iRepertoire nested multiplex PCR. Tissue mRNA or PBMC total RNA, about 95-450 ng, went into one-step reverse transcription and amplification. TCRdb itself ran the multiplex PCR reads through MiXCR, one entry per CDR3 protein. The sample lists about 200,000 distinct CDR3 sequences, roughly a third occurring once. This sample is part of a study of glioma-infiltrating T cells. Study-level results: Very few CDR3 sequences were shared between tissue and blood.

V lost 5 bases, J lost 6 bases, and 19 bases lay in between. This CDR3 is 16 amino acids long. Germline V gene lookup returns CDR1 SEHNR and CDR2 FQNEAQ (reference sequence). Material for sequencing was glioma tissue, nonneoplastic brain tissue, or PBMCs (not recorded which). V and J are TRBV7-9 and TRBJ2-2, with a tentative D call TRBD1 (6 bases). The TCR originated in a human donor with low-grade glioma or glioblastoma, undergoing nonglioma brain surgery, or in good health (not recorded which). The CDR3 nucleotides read TGTGCCAGCAGCAACCCTCCCGGGACAATCGCCGGGGAGCTGTTTTTT. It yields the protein CASSNPPGTIAGELFF.